These 13 T cell receptor beta chains were sequenced from one sample in a study of shared T cell receptors in the human thymus. The repertoire was sequenced with immunoSEQ multiplex PCR; TCRdb's copy has only in-frame clones and lacks some. This table has hundreds of thousands of clones, around 95% appearing once. What was sequenced was thymocytes. The receptors were gathered from a human donor.

This chain joins TRBV28 and TRBJ2-7, with TRBD1 matching 8 bases. The CDR3 extends over 16 amino acids. CDR1 and CDR2 from the germline V gene are MDHEN and SYDVKM. J lost 5 bases, V lost 7 bases, and 16 bases had no gene match. CDR3 DNA sequence: TGTGCCAGCACCCCACCCCTAAGGGACAGGTTCCACGAGCAGTACTTC. It is translated as CASTPPLRDRFHEQYF.

The gene calls are TRBV11-2 and TRBJ2-5; a weak D match, TRBD1 (5 bases). With 4 bases removed from V and 2 bases from J, the gap between germline ends came to 14 bases. Germline CDR1 reads SGHAT; CDR2 reads FQNNGV. This CDR3 contains 15 residues. As DNA, the CDR3 is TGTGCCAGCAGCTCCCCTGGGGCGCTTCAAGAGACCCAGTACTTC. Encoded protein: CASSSPGALQETQYF.

V usage is TRBV18 and J usage is TRBJ2-7; the D is unclear. This CDR3 is built from 13 residues. CDR1 KGHSH and CDR2 LQKENI come from the germline V gene. Between the trimmed V and J ends, which lost 6 bases and 2 bases, there was a span of 11 bases. The DNA of the CDR3 is TGTGCCAGCTCCCGGAAGGAAACCTACGAGCAGTACTTC. Translated: CASSRKETYEQYF.

This chain joins TRBV5-6 and TRBJ1-4, with a weak D call TRBD1 (5 bases). CDR3 size: 13 residues. The ends were cut back, 0 bases at V and 7 bases at J, with 7 bases in the middle. CDR1 and CDR2 from the germline V gene are SGHDT and YYEEEE. CDR3 DNA: TGTGCCAGCAGCTTGGGGGGGTTTGAAAAACTGTTTTTT. Translating it yields CASSLGGFEKLFF.

The rearrangement uses TRBV7-2 and TRBJ1-3, with unresolved D. Germline CDR1 reads SGHTA; CDR2 reads FQGNSA. V lost 0 bases and J lost 0, with 27 bases in between. This CDR3 spans 22 amino acids. CDR3 region: CASSLARKQLPLTPYSGNTIYF. DNA of the CDR3: TGTGCCAGCAGCTTAGCGCGGAAACAATTACCCCTGACACCCTACTCTGGAAACACCATATATTTT.

The chain combines TRBV9 with TRBJ1-2; unclear D gene. The V end lost 0 bases, the J end lost 3 bases, and 9 bases lay between the germline ends. Germline CDR1 SGDLS, CDR2 YYNGEE. CDR3 size: 14 residues. DNA for the CDR3: TGTGCCAGCAGCGTAGACGTCACCTACTATGGCTACACCTTC. It translates to CASSVDVTYYGYTF.

The CDR3, as DNA: TGTGCCAGCGGGGGGTGGACTAACGGCTACACCTTC. It is translated as CASGGWTNGYTF. The genes are TRBV6-1 and TRBJ1-2; D is possibly TRBD1 (5 bases). The germline V gene encodes CDR1 MNHNS and CDR2 SASEGT. The CDR3 has 12 amino acids. V lost 8 bases, J lost 8 bases, and 15 bases lay in between.

This clone has a handful of counts. The gene calls are TRBV18 and TRBJ1-2; possibly TRBD1 for D (5 bases). CDR3 length equals 12 residues. V lost 3 bases and J 6 bases, leaving 8 bases between the germline ends. The germline V gene encodes CDR1 KGHSH and CDR2 LQKENI. CDR3 residues: CASSPGQNGYTF. CDR3 DNA: TGTGCCAGCTCACCGGGGCAGAATGGCTACACCTTC. Using reference TRBV18 and TRBJ1-2 for the parts outside the CDR3, the full variable domain is NAGVMQNPRHLVRRRGQEARLRCSPMKGHSHVYWYRQLPEEGLKFMVYLQKENIIDESGMPKERFSAEFPKEGPSILRIQQVVRGDSAAYFCASSPGQNGYTFGSGTRLTVV.

The CDR3 is CASSEWERRSGNTIYF. CDR3 nucleotides: TGCGCCAGCAGTGAGTGGGAAAGGCGAAGCGGAAACACCATATATTTT. The chain uses TRBV10-1 and TRBJ1-3; D call uncertain. CDR1 WNHNN and CDR2 SYGVQD come from the germline V gene (reference sequence). The CDR3 has 16 residues. Trimming cost V 1 base and J 4 bases, with 14 bases left between them.

This clone was seen only once. The genes are TRBV21-1 and TRBJ2-3; no check of the table's D call, TRBD1, against the DNA was made. TRBV21-1 is reported as a pseudogene. CDR3 size: 12 residues. The CDR3 sequence: CASIQGPDTQYF. CDR3 in DNA: TGTGCCAGCATACAGGGGCCAGATACGCAGTATTTT.

V usage is TRBV27 and J usage is TRBJ2-5; D gene unclear. Germline assignment: CDR1 MNHEY and CDR2 SMNVEV (reference sequence). CDR3 length: 13 residues. The ends were cut back, 6 bases at V and 5 bases at J, with 13 bases in the middle. CDR3 residues: CASSPGEYETQYF. Written as DNA, the CDR3 is TGTGCCAGCAGCCCCGGAGAATACGAGACCCAGTACTTC.

The rearrangement uses TRBV30 and TRBJ1-2, with D perhaps matching TRBD1 (6 bases). The CDR3 has 14 amino acids. Looked up from germline, CDR1 is GTSNPN and CDR2 is SVGIG (reference sequence). V shed 3 bases and J shed 3 bases, with 14 bases lying between them. In nucleotides, the CDR3 is TGTGCCTGGAGGGGAGGAGGGGGGGACTATGGCTACACCTTC. The encoded protein is CAWRGGGGDYGYTF.

The chain is built from TRBV9 and TRBJ2-5, with D hard to call. Near its end, the DNA agrees better with TRBJ2-7, so the J call may be wrong. This CDR3 has 14 residues. Germline values: CDR1 SGDLS, CDR2 YYNGEE. The CDR3 region has the DNA TGTGCCAGCAGCATCGGGTCGAGCTCCTACGAGCAGTACTTC. Translating it yields CASSIGSSSYEQYF.